The clone carrying this T cell receptor (beta chain) has only a few counts. Its matching antigen is unknown. The data are from a study of identical twins. Study-level results: Models underestimated TCR alpha sharing (out-of-frame) in monozygotic twins. Beta out-of-frame sequences displayed a weaker excess of sharing between twins.

Deletions cut 6 bases from V and 4 bases from J, with 16 bases between. CDR3 length: 14 residues. Through template switching, a universal primer site was introduced, and the cDNA contained unique molecular identifiers. Using its own MiXCR run on the 5' RACE reads, TCRdb lists one record per CDR3 protein. The sample contains 450,000 or so distinct CDR3 sequences, 11% to 15% of which appear only once. These data were also reused for a study on yellow fever vaccine responses in identical twins. That paper notes: Twins reportedly had a vaccine T cell response that seemed partly convergent, partly personalized.

What was sequenced was CD4+ T cells sorted from blood. The chain recombines TRBV12-3 or TRBV12-4 with TRBJ2-7, with D perhaps TRBD1 or TRBD2 (5 bases each). This receptor was obtained from a young woman in good health. The CDR3 protein is CASRVGGSRYEQYF. The CDR3 coding sequence is TGTGCCAGCAGGGTTGGGGGATCCAGATACGAGCAGTACTTC.